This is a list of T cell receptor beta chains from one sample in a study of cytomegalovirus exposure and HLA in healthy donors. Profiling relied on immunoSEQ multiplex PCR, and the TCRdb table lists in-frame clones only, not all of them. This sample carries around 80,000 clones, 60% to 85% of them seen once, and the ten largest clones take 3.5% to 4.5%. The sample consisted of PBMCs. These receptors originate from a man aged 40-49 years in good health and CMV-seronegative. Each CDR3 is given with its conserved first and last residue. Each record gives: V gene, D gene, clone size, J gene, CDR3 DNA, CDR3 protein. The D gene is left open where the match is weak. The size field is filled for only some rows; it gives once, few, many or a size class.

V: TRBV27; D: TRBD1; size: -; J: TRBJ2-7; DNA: TGTGCCAGCAGTTTGGAGGCAGGGGGCTTCCACGAGCAGTACTTC; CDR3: CASSLEAGGFHEQYF
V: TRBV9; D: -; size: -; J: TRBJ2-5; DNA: TGTGCCAGCAGCGTAGGTTGGACACAAGAGACCCAGTACTTC; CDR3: CASSVGWTQETQYF
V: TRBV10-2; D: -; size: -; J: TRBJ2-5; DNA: TGCGCCAGTCTAGGAAAGACCCAGTACTTC; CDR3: CASLGKTQYF
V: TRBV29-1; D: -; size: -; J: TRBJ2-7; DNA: TGCAGCGTTTCCCTCTTCTCGGGAGTTGCCTACGAGCAGTACTTC; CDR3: CSVSLFSGVAYEQYF
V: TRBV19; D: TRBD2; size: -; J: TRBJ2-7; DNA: TGTGCCAGTAGTCCCGGACTAGCGGGCTACGAGCAGTACTTC; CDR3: CASSPGLAGYEQYF
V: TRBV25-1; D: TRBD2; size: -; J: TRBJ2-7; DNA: TGTGCCAGCAGTGACGGGACTAGCGGGGCCTACGAGCAGTACTTC; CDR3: CASSDGTSGAYEQYF
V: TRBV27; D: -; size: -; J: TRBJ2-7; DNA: TGTGCCAGCAGTTTCCAGGCTCGACCTTACGAGCAGTACTTC; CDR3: CASSFQARPYEQYF
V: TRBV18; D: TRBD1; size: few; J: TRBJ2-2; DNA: TGTGCCAGCTCGCCCGGGACAGGGTCCCTTTACGGGGAGCTGTTTTTT; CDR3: CASSPGTGSLYGELFF
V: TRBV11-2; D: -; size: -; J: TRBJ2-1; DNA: TGTGCCAGCAGCTTCTCTGAGCATGAGCAGTTCTTC; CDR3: CASSFSEHEQFF
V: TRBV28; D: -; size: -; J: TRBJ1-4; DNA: TGTGCCAGCCGGCGGGGGTCTTCTGAAAAACTGTTTTTT; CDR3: CASRRGSSEKLFF
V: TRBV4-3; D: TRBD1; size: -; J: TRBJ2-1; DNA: TGCGCCAGCAGCAACGGACAGGGGGCGCGGAATGAGCAGTTCTTC; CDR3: CASSNGQGARNEQFF
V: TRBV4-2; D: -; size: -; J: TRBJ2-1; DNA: TGTGCCAGCAGCCCGGGGACATTCAATGAGCAGTTCTTC; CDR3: CASSPGTFNEQFF
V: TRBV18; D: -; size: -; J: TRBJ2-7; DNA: TGTGCCAGCTCAACTACAGGGCCCCCTTCCTACGAGCAGTACTTC; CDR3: CASSTTGPPSYEQYF
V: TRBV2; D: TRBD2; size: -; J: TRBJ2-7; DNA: TGTGCCAGCAGTTTGGGCGGGGAGGGGCCCTACGAGCAGTACTTC; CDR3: CASSLGGEGPYEQYF
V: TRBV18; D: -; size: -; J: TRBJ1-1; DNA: TGTGCCAGCTCAATAAGCCCAGACATGAACACTGAAGCTTTCTTT; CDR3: CASSISPDMNTEAFF
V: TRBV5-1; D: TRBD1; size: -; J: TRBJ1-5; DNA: TGCGCCAGCAGCTTGGGGACAGGGGGGAAGGGTCAGCCCCAGCATTTT; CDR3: CASSLGTGGKGQPQHF
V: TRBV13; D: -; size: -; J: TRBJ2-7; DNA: TGTGCCAGCTCACTACGGGGGATCCACGAGCAGTACTTC; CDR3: CASSLRGIHEQYF
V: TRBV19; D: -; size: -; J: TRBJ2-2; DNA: TGTGCCAGTAGTTACCTAGCGAACACCGGGGAGCTGTTTTTT; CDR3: CASSYLANTGELFF
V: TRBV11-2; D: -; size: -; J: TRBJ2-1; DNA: TGTGCCAGCAGTCGGCGACAGGAGCAGTTCTTC; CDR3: CASSRRQEQFF
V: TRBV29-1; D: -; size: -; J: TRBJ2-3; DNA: TGCAGCGTCACGGGTCTCGGTCGAACGGGCACAGATACGCAGTATTTT; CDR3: CSVTGLGRTGTDTQYF
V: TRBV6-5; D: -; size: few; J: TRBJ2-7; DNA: TGTGCCAGCAGTTTGGGTAGCGTAATCTCCTACGAGCAGTACTTC; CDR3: CASSLGSVISYEQYF
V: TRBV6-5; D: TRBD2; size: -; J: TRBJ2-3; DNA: TGTGCCAGCAGTTACTCGACTAGCGGGACAACGGATACGCAGTATTTT; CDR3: CASSYSTSGTTDTQYF
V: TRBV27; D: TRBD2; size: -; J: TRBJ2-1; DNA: TGTGCCAGCAGTTTTCGACTAGCAGGTGAGCAGTTCTTC; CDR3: CASSFRLAGEQFF
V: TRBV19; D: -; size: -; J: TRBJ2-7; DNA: TGTGCCAGTAGTATTCTGAACTCCTTCGAGCAGTACTTC; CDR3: CASSILNSFEQYF
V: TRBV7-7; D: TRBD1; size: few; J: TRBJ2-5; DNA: TGTGCTAGCAGCCCGGGACAGGCTCTCCTAGAGACCCAGTACTTC; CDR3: CASSPGQALLETQYF
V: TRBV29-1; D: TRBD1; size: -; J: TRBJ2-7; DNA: TGCAGCGTGGAGGACAGGGAACGAAGCTACGAGCAGTACTTC; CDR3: CSVEDRERSYEQYF
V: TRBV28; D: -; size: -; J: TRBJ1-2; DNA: TGTGCCAGCCGCGCGGACTATGGCTACACCTTC; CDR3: CASRADYGYTF
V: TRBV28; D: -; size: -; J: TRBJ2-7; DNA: TGTGCCAGCACGGGGGTGGATCTCTACGAGCAGTACTTC; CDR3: CASTGVDLYEQYF
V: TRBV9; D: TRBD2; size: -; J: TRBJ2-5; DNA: TGTGCCAGCAGCGTAGGGGCTAGCGGGAGTATCGAGACCCAGTACTTC; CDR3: CASSVGASGSIETQYF
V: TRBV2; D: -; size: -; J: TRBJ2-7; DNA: TGTGCCAGCAGACAACAGCCCACTAGCCACGAGCAGTACTTC; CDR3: CASRQQPTSHEQYF
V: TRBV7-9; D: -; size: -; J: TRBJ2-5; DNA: TGTGCCAGCAGCTGGGACACCTTGCAAGAGACCCAGTACTTC; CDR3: CASSWDTLQETQYF
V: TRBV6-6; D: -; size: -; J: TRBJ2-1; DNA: TGTGCCAGCAGTTACCTCGCTAGCAGATACAATGAGCAGTTCTTC; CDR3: CASSYLASRYNEQFF
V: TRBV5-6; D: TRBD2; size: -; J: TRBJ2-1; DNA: TGTGCCAGCAGCTTGGTAACTAGCGGGATGGGGTATGAGCAGTTCTTC; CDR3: CASSLVTSGMGYEQFF
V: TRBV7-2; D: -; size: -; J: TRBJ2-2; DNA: TGTGCCAGCAGCCGGGGGGCGCAAACCGGGGAGCTGTTTTTT; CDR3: CASSRGAQTGELFF
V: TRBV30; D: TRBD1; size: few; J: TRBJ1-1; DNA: TGTGCCTGGAGAGGGACAGGCTCCCGGGGTTTCTTT; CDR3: CAWRGTGSRGFF
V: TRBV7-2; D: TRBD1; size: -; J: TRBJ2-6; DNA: TGTGCCAGCAGCTATACCGGGACAGGGGCTGGGGCCAACGTCCTGACTTTC; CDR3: CASSYTGTGAGANVLTF
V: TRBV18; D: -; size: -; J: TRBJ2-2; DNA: TGTGCCAGCTCACCAGTACGGACAGCCCCCACCGGGGAGCTGTTTTTT; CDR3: CASSPVRTAPTGELFF
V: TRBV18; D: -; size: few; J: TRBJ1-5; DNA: TGTGCCAGCTCACCGTTGGGCAGGGATAGCAATCAGCCCCAGCATTTT; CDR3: CASSPLGRDSNQPQHF
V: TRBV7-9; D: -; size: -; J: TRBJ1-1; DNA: TGTGCCAGCAGCCAAGCCCAGGCTGAAGCTTTCTTT; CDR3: CASSQAQAEAFF
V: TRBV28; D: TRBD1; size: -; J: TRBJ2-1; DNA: TGTGCCAGCAGTGCTAAGGACAGGTTTTTCAATGAGCAGTTCTTC; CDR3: CASSAKDRFFNEQFF
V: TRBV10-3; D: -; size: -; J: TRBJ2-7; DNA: TGTGCCACCAGGGGGGGGTTGAGCTCCTACGAGCAGTACTTC; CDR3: CATRGGLSSYEQYF
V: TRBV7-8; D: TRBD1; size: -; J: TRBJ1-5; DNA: TGTGCCAGCAGCTTAGGCGGGACAGGGACAACTTATAGCAATCAGCCCCAGCATTTT; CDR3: CASSLGGTGTTYSNQPQHF
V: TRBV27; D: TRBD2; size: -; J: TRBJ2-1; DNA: TGTGCCAGCAGTCAGCGGGAGGGCCGGTATAATGAGCAGTTCTTC; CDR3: CASSQREGRYNEQFF
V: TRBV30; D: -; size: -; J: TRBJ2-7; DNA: TGTGCCTGGAGTAGAGGGGGCTCCTACGAGCAGTACTTC; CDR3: CAWSRGGSYEQYF
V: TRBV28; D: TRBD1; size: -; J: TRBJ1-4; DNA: TGTGCCAGCAGGGGACAGGCCTTCACTAATGAAAAACTGTTTTTT; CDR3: CASRGQAFTNEKLFF
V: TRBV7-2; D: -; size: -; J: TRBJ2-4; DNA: TGTGCCAGCAGCTTTCAGGGAAACATTCAGTACTTC; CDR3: CASSFQGNIQYF
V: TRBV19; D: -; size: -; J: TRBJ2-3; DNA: TGTGCCATAGGAGGGCTTTATAGCACAGATACGCAGTATTTT; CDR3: CAIGGLYSTDTQYF
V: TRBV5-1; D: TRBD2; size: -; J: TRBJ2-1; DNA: TGCGCCAGCAGCTTGACACCCGGGACTAGCGCGTACAATGAGCAGTTCTTC; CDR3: CASSLTPGTSAYNEQFF
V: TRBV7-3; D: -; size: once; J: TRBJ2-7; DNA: TGTGCCAGCAGCTTCAAGGGGGACACCACCTACGAGCAGTACTTC; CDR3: CASSFKGDTTYEQYF
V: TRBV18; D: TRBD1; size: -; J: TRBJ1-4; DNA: TGTGCCAGCTCAAAGACAGGGGTCGGAACTAATGAAAAACTGTTTTTT; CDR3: CASSKTGVGTNEKLFF
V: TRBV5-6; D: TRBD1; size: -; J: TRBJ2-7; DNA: TGTGCCAGCAGCTTGGGACCGGGACAGGGGACCTACGAGCAGTACTTC; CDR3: CASSLGPGQGTYEQYF
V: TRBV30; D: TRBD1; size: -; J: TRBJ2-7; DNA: TGTGCCTGGAGCGGGGACAGGGGCCACGAGCAGTACTTC; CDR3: CAWSGDRGHEQYF
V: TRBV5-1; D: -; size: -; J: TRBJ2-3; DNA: TGCGCCAGCAGCTTGGGGCGGGACCCGAGAGTGAATACGCAGTATTTT; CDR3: CASSLGRDPRVNTQYF
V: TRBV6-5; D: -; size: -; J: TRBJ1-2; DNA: TGTGCCAGCAGTTACTCGTCATGGGGGGACTATGGCTACACCTTC; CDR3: CASSYSSWGDYGYTF
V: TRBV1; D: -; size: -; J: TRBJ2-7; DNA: TGCACCACCTCAATGTCGGGATGGGGAGAGCAGTACTTC; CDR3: CTTSMSGWGEQYF
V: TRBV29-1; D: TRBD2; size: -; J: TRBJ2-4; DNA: TGCAGCGTGAGGGGTACTAGCGGGAGTACCAAAAACATTCAGTACTTC; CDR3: CSVRGTSGSTKNIQYF
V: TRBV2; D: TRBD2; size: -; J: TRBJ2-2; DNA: TGTGCCAGCAGAGACGGACTAGCGGGAGAAGCCGGGGAGCTGTTTTTT; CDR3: CASRDGLAGEAGELFF
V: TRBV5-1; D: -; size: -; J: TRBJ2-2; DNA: TGCGCCAGCAGCACAGTGGCCCAGGGGGGGAACACCGGGGAGCTGTTTTTT; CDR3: CASSTVAQGGNTGELFF
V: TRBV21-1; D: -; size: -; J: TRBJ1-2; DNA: TGTGCCAGCAGCAAAGCAGTGGGGGGCTATGGCTACACCTTC; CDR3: CASSKAVGGYGYTF
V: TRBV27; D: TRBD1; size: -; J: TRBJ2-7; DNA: TGTGCCAGCAGGACCTCAGGGGGCTCAACCTACGAGCAGTACTTC; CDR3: CASRTSGGSTYEQYF